This T cell receptor (beta chain) was sequenced in a study of monozygotic twins with inflammatory bowel disease. Of note for this clonotype: The antigen is undetermined.

General study points: In patient repertoires, differing immunosuppressive treatments may have added some variability. Discrimination among different T cell subtypes was not achievable.

The CDR3 has 20 amino acids. TCRdb re-called the 5' RACE reads and gives one entry per CDR3 protein, without DNA. The table for this sample gives about 160,000 distinct CDR3 sequences. Every donor provided one blood sample measuring roughly 2.4 ml. Whole blood, unsorted for T cells, was the source of total RNA. Source material: blood. The chain carries TRBV6-7 and TRBJ2-1; TCRdb outputs TRBD1, but without DNA this stays unchecked. TRBV6-7 is given ORF status, its function remaining uncertain. The sequence came from a human donor with ulcerative colitis or Crohn's disease, or a healthy co-twin of an affected twin (not recorded which). This CDR3 reads CASRNYKGPASGNLYNEQFF.